This record concerns one T cell receptor beta chain sequence. Its antigen remains unidentified. Every contributor of samples was a Caucasian grown-up residing in Nashville, Tennessee. The CDR3 sequence is 14 residues long. Trimming took off 3 bases at V and 6 bases at J, with 15 bases between the two ends. From germline, CDR1 is SGHTA and CDR2 FQGNSA. This sample was taken from a study of shared clonotypes between healthy human individuals. Study in general: The study used three CD4 naive, three CD4 memory, two CD8 naive and one CD8 memory plate per donor.

At the deep level, the assay was run. The method was immunoSEQ multiplex PCR; TCRdb's version includes in-frame clones alone and lacks a portion of them. Of about 2 million clones listed, 95% are singletons. Overall study findings and caveats: Generation probabilities of non-shared clonotypes were lower (relative to those shared by all four donors).

The sequence was obtained from a young man in good health. The chain joins TRBV7-2 to TRBJ2-7; perhaps TRBD2 as D (6 bases). The sequenced sample consisted of naive CD4+ T cells sorted from blood. Subset: CD45RA+ positively selected. This chain's CDR3 is CASSLAGILGEQYF. CDR3 in DNA: TGTGCCAGCAGCTTGGCGGGAATATTGGGCGAGCAGTACTTC.